This T cell receptor (beta chain) was captured in a study of vaccination and CD4 T cells after COVID-19. Across the study: Samples were taken after vaccination, a median of around 76 days after dose two, with a range of 14 to 241. In the control cultures, a CEFX pool, an HIV-1 Nef pool, or no peptide was supplied.

Treatment in this sample: roughly 10-day PBMC culture with coronavirus spike peptide pools or control peptides (ViraFEST assay). Cultured CD4+ T cell DNA was sequenced using the Oncomine TCR Beta short-read assay. TCRdb re-analysed the PCR reads in MiXCR, keeping a single row per CDR3 protein. The repertoire holds approximately 12,000 distinct CDR3 sequences, with approximately 58% as singletons. V trimming: 10 bases; J trimming: 7 bases; junction bases outside the gene matches: 16. Germline V CDR1 and CDR2: SGDLS, YYNGEE. This CDR3 has 14 amino acids. Regarding this clonotype: Its antigen is still unknown.

The clonotype comes from a human donor who had recovered from COVID-19. The specimen sequenced was CD4+ T cells from blood, cultured in vitro. V usage is TRBV9 and J usage is TRBJ1-2; TRBD1 aligns across 7 bases. In nucleotides, the CDR3 is TGTGCCTCGGGAGCCGGGACAGCGAATTCTGGCTACACCTTC. Protein product: CASGAGTANSGYTF.